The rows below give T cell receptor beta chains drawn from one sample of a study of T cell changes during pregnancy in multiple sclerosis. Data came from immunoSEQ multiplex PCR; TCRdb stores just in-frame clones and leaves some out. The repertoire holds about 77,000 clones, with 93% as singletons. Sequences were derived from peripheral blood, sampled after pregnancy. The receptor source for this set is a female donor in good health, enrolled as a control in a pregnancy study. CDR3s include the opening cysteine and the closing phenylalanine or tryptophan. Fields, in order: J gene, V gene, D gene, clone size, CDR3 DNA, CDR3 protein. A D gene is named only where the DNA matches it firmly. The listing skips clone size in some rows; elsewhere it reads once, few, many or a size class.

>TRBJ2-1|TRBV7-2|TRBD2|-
TGTGCCAGCAGCTTCGCGGGAGGGTCCTACAATGAGCAGTTCTTC
CASSFAGGSYNEQFF
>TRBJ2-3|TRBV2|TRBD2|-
TGTGCCAGCAGTGCGACTAGCGGGGGCCCTCATCGCACAGATACGCAGTATTTT
CASSATSGGPHRTDTQYF
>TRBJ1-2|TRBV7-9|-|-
TGTGCCAGCAGCCGAGACAGCAGCAATAACTATGGCTACACCTTC
CASSRDSSNNYGYTF
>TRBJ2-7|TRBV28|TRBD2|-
TGTGCCAGCAGATTAGCGGGAAACCTCTACGAGCAGTACTTC
CASRLAGNLYEQYF
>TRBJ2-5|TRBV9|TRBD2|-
TGTGCCAGCAGCGTAGGGACGACTAGCGGCTCCCAAGAGACCCAGTACTTC
CASSVGTTSGSQETQYF
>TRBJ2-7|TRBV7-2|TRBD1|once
TGTGCCAGCAGCTCGGACAGGGTACTGGGCTACGAGCAGTACTTC
CASSSDRVLGYEQYF
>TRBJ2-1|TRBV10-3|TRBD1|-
TGTGCCATCAGTGACTTCACCCGGGACAGGGGGCGCAATGAGCAGTTCTTC
CAISDFTRDRGRNEQFF
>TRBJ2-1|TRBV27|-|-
TGTGCCAGCAGTTTTTCGGGGGATCGATCCAATGAGCAGTTCTTC
CASSFSGDRSNEQFF
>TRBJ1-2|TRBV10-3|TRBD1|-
TGTGCCATCAGTGAGGCGACAGGGAGCTACACCTTC
CAISEATGSYTF
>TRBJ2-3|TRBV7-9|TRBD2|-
TGTGCCAGCAGCTCCCTAGCGGACCCCACAGATACGCAGTATTTT
CASSSLADPTDTQYF
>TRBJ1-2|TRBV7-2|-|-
TGTGCCAGCAGCTTAGGCGGATACAGTGGGGCTCAGGGCTACACCTTC
CASSLGGYSGAQGYTF
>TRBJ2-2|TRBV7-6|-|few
TGTGCCAGCAGCTTAAGGGCAGGGGTCACCGGGGAGCTGTTTTTT
CASSLRAGVTGELFF
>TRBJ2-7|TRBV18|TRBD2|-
TGTGCCAGCTCACTATCTCGAATAGCGGGAGTGGGGGAGCAGTACTTC
CASSLSRIAGVGEQYF
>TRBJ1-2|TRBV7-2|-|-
TGTGCCAGCAGCTTTACTGGCTATGGCTACACCTTC
CASSFTGYGYTF
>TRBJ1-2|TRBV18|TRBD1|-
TGTGCCAGCTCACCCGCGACAGGGAACTATGGCTACACCTTC
CASSPATGNYGYTF
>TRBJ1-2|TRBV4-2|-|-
TGTGCCAGCAGCCAAGATATATTTAAAGGGAGAACTAACCTCTATGGCTACACCTTC
CASSQDIFKGRTNLYGYTF
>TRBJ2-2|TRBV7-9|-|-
TGTGCCAGCCCCCGACTCGACACCGGGGAGCTGTTTTTT
CASPRLDTGELFF
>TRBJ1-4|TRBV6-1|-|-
TGTGCCAGCAGTGAAATGGGGGGGATTACTAATGAAAAACTGTTTTTT
CASSEMGGITNEKLFF
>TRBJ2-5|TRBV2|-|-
TGTGCCAGCAGGCCGGTGGTAGCGCGAGAGACCCAGTACTTC
CASRPVVARETQYF
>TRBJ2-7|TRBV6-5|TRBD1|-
TGTGCCAGCAGCCTTTGGGACAGCCCCTACGAGCAGTACTTC
CASSLWDSPYEQYF
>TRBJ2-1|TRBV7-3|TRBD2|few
TGTGCCAGCAGCCTTGGACTAGCGGGAGACGAGCAGTTCTTC
CASSLGLAGDEQFF
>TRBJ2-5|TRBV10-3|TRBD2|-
TGTGCCATCAGTAGACTAGCGGGGGGCCAAGAGACCCAGTACTTC
CAISRLAGGQETQYF
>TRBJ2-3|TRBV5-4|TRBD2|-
TGTGCCAGCACCACGGACGGGGGGGCTAGCGACACAGATACGCAGTATTTT
CASTTDGGASDTDTQYF
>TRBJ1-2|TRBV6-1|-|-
TGTGCCAGCAGTGAACTTCCTTCCGGCTACACCTTC
CASSELPSGYTF
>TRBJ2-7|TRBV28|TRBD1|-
TGTGCCAGCAGTATCCTCGGGACAGTGTACGAGCAGTACTTC
CASSILGTVYEQYF
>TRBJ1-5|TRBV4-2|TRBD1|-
TGTGCCAGCAGCCAAGTCGAGGGGACAGTCAATCAGCCCCAGCATTTT
CASSQVEGTVNQPQHF
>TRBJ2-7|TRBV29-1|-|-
TGCAGCGTTGGACATGTCCGCTACGAGCAGTACTTC
CSVGHVRYEQYF
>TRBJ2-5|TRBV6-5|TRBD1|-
TGTGCCAGCAGCCCTACAGGGGGCGAGACCCAGTACTTC
CASSPTGGETQYF
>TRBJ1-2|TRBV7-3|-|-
TGTGCCAGCAGCTTAACCCAGGGAGGCTACACCTTC
CASSLTQGGYTF
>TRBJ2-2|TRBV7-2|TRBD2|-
TGTGCCAGCAGCTTATTTTTACTAGCGGGGACCGGGGAGCTGTTTTTT
CASSLFLLAGTGELFF
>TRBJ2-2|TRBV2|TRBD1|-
TGTGCCAGCAGACCAGGGGGCACCGGGGAGCTGTTTTTT
CASRPGGTGELFF
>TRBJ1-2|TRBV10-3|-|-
TGTGCCATCAGTGAGTCTCCCGAGTCCTATGGCTACACCTTC
CAISESPESYGYTF
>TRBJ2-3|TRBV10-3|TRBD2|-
TGTGCCATCAGCGAGGGATACGGGGGGGCAGATACGCAGTATTTT
CAISEGYGGADTQYF
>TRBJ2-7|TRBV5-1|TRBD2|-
TGCGCCAGCAGCTTGGTCCTAGCGGGGAACTACGAGCAGTACTTC
CASSLVLAGNYEQYF
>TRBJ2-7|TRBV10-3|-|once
TGTGCCATCAGTGCCACAGGGAGCCACGAGCAGTACTTC
CAISATGSHEQYF
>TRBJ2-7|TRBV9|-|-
TGTGCCAGCAGCGTAGAGGCAGGGGCCTACGAGCAGTACTTC
CASSVEAGAYEQYF
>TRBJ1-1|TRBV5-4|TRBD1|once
TGTGCCAGCAGCCTTCTAGTGACAGGGGCCATGAACACTGAAGCTTTCTTT
CASSLLVTGAMNTEAFF
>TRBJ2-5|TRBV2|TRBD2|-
TGTGCCAGCAGACCCGGACTAGCGGGAGGAGAGACCCAGTACTTC
CASRPGLAGGETQYF
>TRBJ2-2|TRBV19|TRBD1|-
TGTGCCAGTAGCCAGGGGGCGCGGACCGGAGAGCTGTTTTTT
CASSQGARTGELFF
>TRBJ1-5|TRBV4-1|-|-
TGCGCCAGCAGCCAAGTCCCAACAGGGTTTAGCAATCAGCCCCAGCATTTT
CASSQVPTGFSNQPQHF
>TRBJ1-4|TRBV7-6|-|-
TGTGCCAGCAGCTCGACCGACAATGGTGGCGAAAAACTGTTTTTT
CASSSTDNGGEKLFF
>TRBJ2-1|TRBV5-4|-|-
TGTGCCAGCAGCCCGGAAGCGGACTCCTACAATGAGCAGTTCTTC
CASSPEADSYNEQFF
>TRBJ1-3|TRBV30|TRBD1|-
TGTGCCTGGAGACAGGGGGCTGGAAACACCATATATTTT
CAWRQGAGNTIYF
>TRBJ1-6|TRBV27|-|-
TGTGCCAGCAGTTTATCCCGCGGGACGATTAATTCACCCCTCCACTTT
CASSLSRGTINSPLHF
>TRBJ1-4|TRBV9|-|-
TGTGCCAGCAGCGTAGGGTGGAACAGGATGAATGAAAAACTGTTTTTT
CASSVGWNRMNEKLFF
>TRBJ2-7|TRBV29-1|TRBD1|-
TGCAGCGTCGGAAGGGGGCCTGAGCAGTACTTC
CSVGRGPEQYF
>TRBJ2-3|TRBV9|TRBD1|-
TGTGCCAGCAGCCGGCAGGGGGACGGAGATACGCAGTATTTT
CASSRQGDGDTQYF
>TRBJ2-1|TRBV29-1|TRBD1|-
TGCAGCGTCGGACAGGGGGTTGGTTCCTACAATGAGCAGTTCTTC
CSVGQGVGSYNEQFF
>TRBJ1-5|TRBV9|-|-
TGTGCCAGCAGTAGGGGAATGGGTCAGCCCCAGCATTTT
CASSRGMGQPQHF
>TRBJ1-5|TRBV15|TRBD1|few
TGTGCCACCAGCAGTGGGGACAGGGCGAACCAGCCCCAGCATTTT
CATSSGDRANQPQHF
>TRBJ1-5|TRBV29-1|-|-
TGCAGCGCCACAACTCAGAGACAGTCCGGGCAGCCCCAGCATTTT
CSATTQRQSGQPQHF
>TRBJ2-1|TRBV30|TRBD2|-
TGTGCCTGGAGTGTTTCAGCGGGGGGAAGGACAAATGAGCAGTTCTTC
CAWSVSAGGRTNEQFF
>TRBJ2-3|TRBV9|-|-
TGTGCCAGCAGCGTAGTCGGGGATACGCAGTATTTT
CASSVVGDTQYF
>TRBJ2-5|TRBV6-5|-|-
TGTGCCAGCAGTGCCAGGATGGAGACCCAGTACTTC
CASSARMETQYF